The rows below give T cell receptor beta chains drawn from one sample of a study of shared T cell receptors in the human thymus. Data came from immunoSEQ multiplex PCR; TCRdb stores just in-frame clones and leaves some out. The data show hundreds of thousands of clones, with around nine tenths seen just once and about 0.01% held by the top ten. In addition, the sample was reused for a study of human thymus T cells.

The sequenced sample consisted of thymocytes. These receptors were taken from a boy in the first two years of life with a congenital heart defect. The CDR3 runs from the conserved cysteine through the conserved F or W. A D gene is named only where the DNA matches it firmly. Clone size is not always given. Where it is, it says once, few, many or a class for expanded clones.

>TRBV4-3|TRBD2|NA|TRBJ2-3
CASSQGEREFTDTQYF
TGCGCCAGCAGCCAAGGGGAGCGGGAGTTCACAGATACGCAGTATTTT
>TRBV11-2|NA|NA|TRBJ2-7
CASSFLHNRVTPSYEQYF
TGTGCCAGCAGCTTCCTACACAACAGGGTGACGCCCTCCTACGAGCAGTACTTC
>TRBV2|TRBD1|NA|TRBJ1-2
CASRTGTGVNGYTF
TGTGCCAGCAGGACCGGGACAGGGGTGAATGGCTACACCTTC
>TRBV27|TRBD2|NA|TRBJ2-7
CASSPTSGGRSSYEQYF
TGTGCCAGCAGTCCGACCAGCGGGGGTAGGAGCTCCTACGAGCAGTACTTC
>TRBV28|NA|NA|TRBJ1-1
CASIHPAGAFF
TGTGCCAGCATTCACCCGGCGGGGGCTTTCTTT
>TRBV27|NA|NA|TRBJ1-1
CASRTTGANTEAFF
TGTGCCAGCAGGACGACAGGCGCCAACACTGAAGCTTTCTTT
>TRBV11-2|TRBD2|once|TRBJ2-7
CASSLEGGKGEQYF
TGTGCCAGCAGCTTAGAGGGGGGGAAAGGGGAGCAGTACTTC
>TRBV14|NA|NA|TRBJ1-1
CASSQDHRTLLTEAFF
TGTGCCAGCAGCCAAGATCATCGGACTCTCCTCACTGAAGCTTTCTTT
>TRBV11-2|NA|NA|TRBJ2-7
CASSCSGRIYEQYF
TGTGCCAGCAGCTGCTCCGGGAGAATCTACGAGCAGTACTTC
>TRBV28|TRBD1|NA|TRBJ1-3
CASSLLGEQGAWGNTIYF
TGTGCCAGCAGTTTATTAGGGGAACAGGGGGCCTGGGGAAACACCATATATTTT
>TRBV4-2|NA|NA|TRBJ2-3
CASSQEQASDYTDTQYF
TGTGCCAGCAGCCAAGAACAGGCTAGCGATTACACAGATACGCAGTATTTT
>TRBV14|TRBD2|NA|TRBJ2-3
CASSQEGLAGGPDTQYF
TGTGCCAGCAGCCAAGAGGGGCTAGCGGGAGGGCCAGATACGCAGTATTTT
>TRBV29-1|NA|NA|TRBJ1-4
CSVRKRNEKLFF
TGCAGCGTTCGAAAGAGAAATGAAAAACTGTTTTTT
>TRBV29-1|NA|NA|TRBJ2-3
CSVEAGSSTDTQYF
TGCAGCGTTGAAGCAGGTAGTTCCACAGATACGCAGTATTTT
>TRBV25-1|NA|once|TRBJ2-7
CASSFSRGYEQYF
TGTGCCAGCAGTTTTTCCAGGGGCTACGAGCAGTACTTC
>TRBV4-3|TRBD2|NA|TRBJ2-3
CASSLGLAGPWGDTQYF
TGCGCCAGCAGCCTGGGACTAGCGGGACCTTGGGGAGATACGCAGTATTTT
>TRBV19|TRBD1|few|TRBJ1-1
CASSMVEPGQGTNTEAFF
TGTGCCAGTAGTATGGTGGAACCGGGACAGGGGACGAACACTGAAGCTTTCTTT
>TRBV7-6|NA|NA|TRBJ2-7
CASSLKDSTYEQYF
TGTGCCAGCAGCTTAAAGGACAGCACCTACGAGCAGTACTTC
>TRBV29-1|TRBD2|NA|TRBJ2-1
CSAAGGLLRQFF
TGCAGCGCGGCGGGAGGGCTACTTCGCCAGTTCTTC
>TRBV11-3|TRBD2|NA|TRBJ2-7
CASSFGTSGSSYEQYF
TGTGCCAGCAGCTTCGGAACTAGCGGGTCCTCCTACGAGCAGTACTTC
>TRBV6-1|NA|NA|TRBJ2-5
CASSDSQETQYF
TGTGCCAGCAGTGACAGCCAAGAGACCCAGTACTTC
>TRBV12-5|NA|NA|TRBJ2-7
CASGPLIPTASNSYEQYF
TGTGCTAGTGGTCCACTTATTCCGACAGCATCCAACTCCTACGAGCAGTACTTC
>TRBV30|NA|NA|TRBJ2-1
CACPGTQPSSYNEQFF
TGTGCCTGCCCCGGGACACAACCGAGCTCCTACAATGAGCAGTTCTTC